The T cell receptor beta chain under discussion was sequenced for a study of Graves' ophthalmopathy and Graves' hyperthyroidism. Germline values: CDR1 SGHAT, CDR2 FQNNGV. This CDR3 comprises 16 residues. Trimming cost V 5 bases and J 4 bases; bases outside gene matches: 12. Amplification of TCR beta CDR3 regions used RNA transcripts. Amplification began with first-round RT-PCR using HTBI primers, then second-round multiplex PCR was performed. MiXCR was run by TCRdb on the multiplex PCR reads, yielding one entry per CDR3 protein. In the table there are 400,000 to 450,000 distinct CDR3 sequences, more than 20% of which are singletons. This clonotype has ten or more counts. Its antigen remains unidentified. Study-wide findings and caveats: Most thyroid clonotypes expanded beyond 0.001 frequency were also found in blood. Ophthalmopathy and stable hyperthyroidism were discriminated by a 13-signature model, with around 88% sensitivity and 81.08% specificity.

Hyperthyroidism counted as stable given no ophthalmopathy within 18 months of follow-up. Serum thyroxine and TRAb, along with clinical symptoms, thyroid ultrasound and orbital computed tomography, were what diagnosis relied on. The sequenced material came from peripheral blood. The rearrangement links TRBV11-2 to TRBJ2-7, with TRBD2 matching over 9 bases. The clonotype was recovered from a woman between 18 and 29 years old with stable Graves' hyperthyroidism. The CDR3 spells CASSGLSSGSAYEQYF. The CDR3 DNA reads as TGTGCCAGCAGCGGACTAAGTAGCGGGAGTGCATACGAGCAGTACTTC.